This paragraph reports one T cell receptor beta chain. A second PCR, run for roughly 7 to 11 cycles, used a sample-barcoded 5' primer plus a J-beta primer mix. TCRdb reanalysed the 5' RACE reads using MiXCR and keeps one entry per CDR3 protein. The sample consists of some 890,000 distinct CDR3 sequences, around 29% of them appearing once. This sample stems from a study of blood T cells in healthy people across ages. Germline-derived CDR1 and CDR2 are SEHNR and FQNEAQ (reference sequence). The CDR3 consists of 14 residues. This sample also belongs to another study, concerning T cells of mothers and their children. Turning to that study: A few mothers and their six children, all healthy Caucasians, donated. cDNA synthesis used all extracted RNA, approximately 1.6 ug per 15 ul.

This rearrangement joins TRBV7-9 to TRBJ2-7; 7 nucleotides agree with TRBD1. The closer fit of TRBJ2-5 to the DNA end suggests the J call may be wrong. This TCR came from a woman in her forties in good health. The specimen sequenced was blood. In DNA form, the CDR3 reads TGTGCCAGCAGCCCACGAGGGGGCGCCGGGACCCAGTACTTC. The encoded protein is CASSPRGGAGTQYF.